This T cell receptor beta chain was sequenced for a study of PD-1 blockade in classical Hodgkin lymphoma. For the study at large: Administration of nivolumab to patients was at 3 mg/kg intravenously every 2 weeks. General study findings and limits: Reports described newly diagnosed patients as having lower baseline TCR diversity than healthy donors. By C4D1, diversity of CD4+ TCRs had risen significantly, whereas that of CD8+ TCRs had not.

In regard to this clone: Its antigen remains unknown.

Each patient's relapse followed autologous stem cell transplantation, and brentuximab vedotin exposure varied. Assay used: immunoSEQ multiplex PCR; TCRdb lists only in-frame clones, some missing. The sample includes roughly 16,000 clones, about 80% seen only once; the top ten take 25% to 30%. Trimming removed 4 bases from V and 3 bases from J; junction bases left unmatched: 8. The CDR3 consists of 17 residues. The specimen comprised peripheral blood mononuclear cells (PBMCs), sampled before the second cycle of nivolumab. The chain joins TRBV6-7 to TRBJ2-1; 11 bases fit TRBD2. TRBV6-7 has ORF status, its function being uncertain. This TCR came from a human donor with classical Hodgkin lymphoma. The chain's CDR3 is CASSSGETSGVYNEQFF. The CDR3 bases are TGTGCCAGCAGTTCCGGTGAGACTAGCGGGGTCTACAATGAGCAGTTCTTC.